This T cell receptor (beta chain) was sequenced in a study of T cell repertoires in cytomegalovirus infection. This clonotype came up a few times. Its antigen is currently unknown. TCRdb called the reads again in MiXCR, with one record for every CDR3 protein. Among around 95,000 distinct CDR3 sequences, 25% to 30% were seen once, and the ten largest hold roughly 71%. Germline V gene lookup returns CDR1 SGHTA and CDR2 FQGNSA. V was clipped by 5 bases and J by 10 bases; unmatched bases: 9. CDR3 length: 15 amino acids. Sequenced material: CD8+ T cells from cultured PBMCs, taken from culture after CMV antigen stimulation. The chain is built from TRBV7-2 and TRBJ2-1; 12 bases fit TRBD2. The TCR was taken from a human donor in good health (CMV status not recorded). Some clones in this sample may be carry-over from other donors' samples. The CDR3 reads CASSTTSGGSREQFF. The CDR3, as DNA: TGTGCCAGCAGCACGACTAGCGGGGGATCTCGGGAGCAGTTCTTC.